Shown below are 23 T cell receptor beta chains from a single sample sequenced in a study of CD8+ T cells in alopecia areata. RNA, once extracted, was reverse transcribed into cDNA for use as the sequencing template. The method was immunoSEQ multiplex PCR; TCRdb's version includes in-frame clones alone and lacks a portion of them. The sample carries about 120,000 clones, 58% recorded once. Treatment of the sample: oral pan-JAK inhibitor, 5-10 mg twice daily. The material was CD8+ T cells sorted from blood, obtained at week 4, from a patient treated with tofacitinib. These receptors were collected from a human donor with alopecia areata.

J is TRBJ2-1 and V is TRBV9; 10 bases agree with TRBD2. With V trimmed by 0 bases and J by 8 bases, 5 bases remained unmatched. The CDR3 covers 15 residues. Germline loops: CDR1 SGDLS, CDR2 YYNGEE. The CDR3 region is CASSVGAGGYDEQFF. The CDR3, as DNA: TGTGCCAGCAGCGTAGGAGCGGGGGGGTACGATGAGCAGTTCTTC.

For this clone: This specimen includes other DNA sequences encoding the same CDR3. The rearrangement uses TRBV5-6 and TRBJ2-5; D not certain. V lost 2 bases and J lost 1, with 0 bases in between. The CDR3 has 11 amino acids. Germline V CDR1 and CDR2: SGHDT, YYEEEE. CDR3 DNA sequence: TGTGCCAGCAGCTTCCAAGAGACCCAGTACTTC. This translates into CASSFQETQYF.

The chain links TRBV30 to TRBJ2-2; no reliable D call. CDR3 length: 13 amino acids. The V end lost 0 bases, the J end lost 4 bases, and 6 bases lay between the germline ends. CDR1 and CDR2 (germline): GTSNPN, SVGIG (reference sequence). Here the CDR3 reads CAWSVTPTGELFF. The DNA of the CDR3 is TGTGCCTGGAGTGTTACCCCCACCGGGGAGCTGTTTTTT.

The chain has TRBV15 and TRBJ1-2, with D tentatively TRBD1 (5 bases). The CDR3 totals 16 residues. Germline CDR1 reads LNHNV; CDR2 reads YYDKDF (reference sequence). With 4 bases removed from V and 0 bases from J, the gap between germline ends came to 15 bases. In DNA form, the CDR3 reads TGTGCCACCAGCACCCTACGACAGTCTACTAACTATGGCTACACCTTC. Protein sequence: CATSTLRQSTNYGYTF.

The genes are TRBV27 and TRBJ1-1; no reliable D call. The V end lost 2 bases, the J end lost 4 bases, and 17 bases lay between the germline ends. Germline V gene data show CDR1 as MNHEY and CDR2 as SMNVEV (reference sequence). The CDR3 totals 16 residues. The CDR3 protein is CASSLIGPGPPTEAFF. As DNA, the CDR3 is TGTGCCAGCAGTTTAATAGGGCCAGGTCCCCCCACTGAAGCTTTCTTT.

In DNA form, the CDR3 reads TGTGCCAGCAGCCCCGGACAGTCCTACTATGGCTACACCTTC. Amino acid sequence: CASSPGQSYYGYTF. V is TRBV5-6 and J is TRBJ1-2; tentative D call: TRBD1 (6 bases). Germline-derived CDR1 and CDR2 are SGHDT and YYEEEE. V was trimmed by 4 bases and J by 3 bases, leaving 13 bases between them. The CDR3 length is 14 residues.

This clone was detected only once. At one end the junction does not follow the germline gene, possibly because of a read error. This chain connects TRBV29-1 to TRBJ1-1; D unclear. The CDR3 has 11 amino acids. Germline V gene data show CDR1 as SQVTM and CDR2 as ANQGSEA. CDR3 amino acids: CSVGLNTGAFF. Written as DNA, the CDR3 is TGCAGCGTCGGCCTGAACACTGGAGCTTTCTTT.

This clone was detected a few times. The V call is TRBV29-1, the J call TRBJ2-1; 14 bases are a match to TRBD2. CDR3 length: 16 amino acids. Trimming at V came to 6 bases and at J to 0 bases, leaving 4 bases not matched to a gene. From germline, CDR1 is SQVTM and CDR2 ANQGSEA. The CDR3 reads CSVAGTSGSSYNEQFF. DNA for the CDR3: TGCAGCGTCGCTGGGACTAGCGGGAGCTCCTACAATGAGCAGTTCTTC.

This chain connects TRBV30 to TRBJ2-1; D ambiguous. The CDR3 consists of 12 residues. CDR1 and CDR2 from the germline V gene are GTSNPN and SVGIG (reference sequence). V lost 2 bases and J lost 8, with 10 bases in between. In nucleotides, the CDR3 is TGTGCCTGGAGTCGAGCTCGCCATGAGCAGTTCTTC. Amino acid sequence: CAWSRARHEQFF.

The chain couples TRBV7-2 to TRBJ2-7, with no clear D. Trimming took 4 bases from V and 6 from J, leaving 16 bases between them. Germline CDR1 is SGHTA and CDR2 is FQGNSA. The CDR3 covers 14 residues. The CDR3 DNA reads as TGTGCCAGCAGCTCCAGATTGACGACGGGCGAGCAGTACTTC. This codes for CASSSRLTTGEQYF.

This chain connects TRBV18 to TRBJ2-5; TRBD2 matches at 13 bases. Trimming took 4 bases from V and 1 from J; bases not matched to a gene: 3. The CDR3 has 16 residues. Per the germline V gene, CDR1 is KGHSH and CDR2 is LQKENI. The CDR3 DNA is TGTGCCAGCTCACTGACTAGCGGGGGGTTCCAAGAGACCCAGTACTTC. Protein sequence: CASSLTSGGFQETQYF.

V is TRBV30 and J is TRBJ2-5, with TRBD2 matching over 9 bases. Losses at the gene ends were 1 base for V and 2 bases for J; bases not matched to a gene: 8. This CDR3 has 16 amino acids. Per germline, CDR1 GTSNPN and CDR2 SVGIG (reference sequence). CDR3 in DNA: TGTGCCTGGAGTGCCCTAGCGGGGAGGGCACAAGAGACCCAGTACTTC. Translation gives CAWSALAGRAQETQYF.

The V gene is TRBV30, the J gene TRBJ1-3; no reliable D call. Germline assignment: CDR1 GTSNPN and CDR2 SVGIG (reference sequence). Trimming cost V 3 bases and J 7 bases, with 16 bases left between them. This CDR3 contains 14 residues. The CDR3 DNA follows: TGTGCCTGGAGAAGTTCGGACGAAGTCAACACCATATATTTT. Protein: CAWRSSDEVNTIYF.

This clone was detected a few times. V is TRBV4-1 and J is TRBJ1-2, with TRBD1 matching 11 bases. The V and J ends lost 7 bases and 5 bases, in that order; junction bases with no gene match: 3. The CDR3 consists of 13 residues. Germline lookup yields CDR1 MGHRA and CDR2 YSYEKL. CDR3 region: CASTGDRGYGYTF. For the CDR3, the DNA is TGCGCCAGCACGGGGGACAGGGGGTATGGCTACACCTTC.

This clone was seen a handful of times. The chain links TRBV29-1 to TRBJ2-5; weak D call: TRBD2 (6 bases). Trimming removed 4 bases from V and 1 base from J, with 13 bases in between. CDR3 size: 14 residues. Germline values: CDR1 SQVTM, CDR2 ANQGSEA. CDR3 nucleotide sequence: TGCAGCGTTGTGGAGGGGCTACGCCAAGAGACCCAGTACTTC. Residues: CSVVEGLRQETQYF.

The rearrangement uses TRBV12-5 and TRBJ2-7; 8 nucleotides line up with TRBD1. The CDR3 totals 12 residues. Germline values: CDR1 LGHNT, CDR2 FRNRAP. CDR3 DNA: TGTGCCTCAGGGGGCAACCGGAACGAGCAGTACTTC. Amino acid sequence: CASGGNRNEQYF.

The chain employs TRBV7-2 and TRBJ2-5; D gene ambiguous. This CDR3 comprises 13 residues. Trimming took 5 bases from V and 5 from J, leaving 12 bases between them. Per the germline V gene, CDR1 is SGHTA and CDR2 is FQGNSA. Here the CDR3 DNA reads TGTGCCAGCAGCACCCAAACCGGGGAGACCCAGTACTTC. Protein product: CASSTQTGETQYF.

V is TRBV28 and J is TRBJ2-3; 8 nucleotides line up with TRBD1. Germline assignment: CDR1 MDHEN and CDR2 SYDVKM. V lost 5 bases, J lost 2 bases, and 9 bases stayed unmatched. The CDR3 consists of 16 residues. This CDR3 is CASSTRDRRITDTQYF. The CDR3 bases are TGTGCCAGCAGTACCCGGGACAGGAGGATCACAGATACGCAGTATTTT.

This clone was counted between two and nine times. This chain joins TRBV30 and TRBJ2-2; TRBD1 agrees at 8 bases. The V segment lost 3 bases and the J segment 2 bases; nucleotides outside the gene matches: 2. From germline, CDR1 is GTSNPN and CDR2 SVGIG (reference sequence). The CDR3 runs to 14 residues. The CDR3 DNA is TGTGCCTGGAGGGACAGGGTAAACACCGGGGAGCTGTTTTTT. Protein product: CAWRDRVNTGELFF.

The V call is TRBV5-1, the J call TRBJ2-7; D is unresolved. This CDR3 is 10 amino acids long. V shed 4 bases and J shed 3 bases, with 2 bases lying between them. Germline loops: CDR1 SGHRS, CDR2 YFSETQ. The CDR3 is CASSSYEQYF. The CDR3 DNA is TGCGCCAGCAGCAGCTACGAGCAGTACTTC.

This clone appeared a few times. The J gene is TRBJ2-4, the V gene TRBV9; either TRBD1 or TRBD2 may supply D (6 bases each). CDR3 length: 15 residues. Germline V gene lookup returns CDR1 SGDLS and CDR2 YYNGEE. The ends were cut back, 8 bases at V and 0 bases at J, with 15 bases in the middle. CDR3 DNA: TGTGCCAGGCAGGGGAGGACCCTAGCCAAAAACATTCAGTACTTC. Its translation is CARQGRTLAKNIQYF.

The sample holds a few counts of this clone. Here the CDR3 reads CASSWTSGGDTQYF. CDR3 sequence (DNA): TGTGCCAGCAGCTGGACTAGCGGGGGTGATACGCAGTATTTT. V gene TRBV11-2 combines with J gene TRBJ2-3; 13 bases align to TRBD2. The CDR3 contains 14 residues. CDR1 and CDR2 from the germline V gene are SGHAT and FQNNGV. V gave up 4 bases and J gave up 6 bases; unmatched junction bases: 1.

The V gene is TRBV7-9, the J gene TRBJ2-1; maybe TRBD1 (5 bases). Germline loops: CDR1 SEHNR, CDR2 FQNEAQ (reference sequence). Trimming took off 5 bases at V and 12 bases at J, with 14 bases between the two ends. The CDR3 contains 12 residues. The CDR3 nucleotides are TGTGCCAGCAGCGCCACCAGGGTCGGGCAGTTCTTC. Translation: CASSATRVGQFF.